This T cell receptor (beta chain) appears in the sequencing data of a study of CD8 T cells in Susac syndrome. TCR beta sequences were obtained from blood CD8+ and CD4+ T cells. Controls comprised healthy donors matched for age and sex. Negative isolation yielded CD8+ and CD4+ T cells; FACS enriched TEMRA cells. The CDR3 totals 15 residues. J lost 1 base, V lost 2 bases, and 2 bases had no gene match. Germline assignment: CDR1 KGHSH and CDR2 LQKENI. Reverse transcription of about 0.5 to 1 ug RNA used random hexamers. Amplification of TCR beta CDR3 was carried out by immunoSEQ multiplex PCR, which covered 54 Vbeta and 13 Jbeta segments. TCRdb re-analysed the immunoSEQ multiplex PCR reads in MiXCR, keeping a single row per CDR3 protein. Of about 120,000 distinct CDR3 sequences listed, 94% are singletons.

The sequence derives from a human donor in good health. The chain carries TRBV18 and TRBJ2-3, with TRBD2 identical over 8 bases. Material: CD4+ T cells from PBMCs. In nucleotides, the CDR3 is TGTGCCAGCTCACCAAAAGCGGGAGGCACAGATACGCAGTATTTT. Its protein is CASSPKAGGTDTQYF.